The clone carrying this T cell receptor beta chain was counted at least ten times. Its antigen is still unknown. TCRdb itself ran the 5' RACE reads through MiXCR, one entry per CDR3 protein. The sample contains approximately 26,000 distinct CDR3 sequences, about 3% of which appear only once. The sample is drawn from a study of neurological immune-mediated disorders. Study observations and caveats: On phylogenetic grouping, the repertoires of 18 of 34 multiple sclerosis patients fell within one related-CDR3 cluster, constituting a possible signature.

This TCR was sampled from a woman in her twenties or thirties with multiple sclerosis. The source material was PBMCs.

The CDR3 protein is CSARQGWTGELFF. The CDR3 coding sequence is TGCAGTGCTAGACAGGGGTGGACCGGGGAGCTGTTTTTT. The chain combines TRBV20-1 with TRBJ2-2; TRBD1 is a possible D gene (6 bases). The CDR3 length is 13 residues. Trimming removed 2 bases at V and 5 bases at J, with 9 bases between. CDR1 is DFQATT and CDR2 is SNEGSKA in the germline V gene (reference sequence).